Presented here are 26 T cell receptor beta chains from one specimen sequenced in a study of blood T cells in healthy people across ages. It was with a sample-barcoded 5' primer and a J-beta primer mix that a second PCR of roughly 7 to 12 cycles was run. Each CDR3 protein gets one entry after TCRdb re-called the 5' RACE reads with MiXCR. The sample has over 1,300,000 distinct CDR3 sequences; roughly 59% are singletons. The sequencing input was blood. These receptors all come from a man in his late teens or twenties in good health.

The chain recombines TRBV6-2 or TRBV6-3 with TRBJ1-1; D not certain. The CDR3 extends over 13 amino acids. V lost 4 bases, J lost 3 bases, and 9 bases lay in between. CDR1 and CDR2 (germline): MNHEY, SVGEGT. CDR3 residues: CASSSVSYTEAFF. DNA for the CDR3: TGTGCCAGCAGTTCGGTCAGCTACACTGAAGCTTTCTTT.

In this sample, this clonotype turned up once. The rearrangement joins TRBV5-1 to TRBJ2-3; unclear D gene. The CDR3 runs 15 residues. V shed 6 bases and J shed 5 bases, with 19 bases lying between them. CDR1 and CDR2 (germline): SGHRS, YFSETQ. The chain's CDR3 is CASILGNLVKDTQYF. As DNA, the CDR3 is TGCGCCAGCATTTTAGGAAATTTGGTGAAAGATACGCAGTATTTT.

In its sample, this clonotype was seen a few times. The chain joins TRBV29-1 to TRBJ2-5, with 9 positions matching TRBD1. Losses at the gene ends were 0 bases for V and 8 bases for J; bases not matched to a gene: 7. Germline assignment: CDR1 SQVTM and CDR2 ANQGSEA. The CDR3 has 14 amino acids. The chain's CDR3 is CSVEDGGQGGTQYF. As DNA, the CDR3 is TGCAGCGTTGAAGATGGGGGACAGGGTGGAACCCAGTACTTC.

This clonotype showed up just a few times. This chain joins TRBV12-3 or TRBV12-4 and TRBJ2-3; 7 positions agree with TRBD1. The CDR3 length is 16 residues. V was pared by 2 bases and J by 2 bases, with 7 bases of the junction left unmatched. Here the CDR3 reads CASSLPGQTDTDTQYF. CDR3 nucleotide sequence: TGTGCCAGCAGTTTACCGGGACAGACGGACACAGATACGCAGTATTTT.

The chain has TRBV7-9 and TRBJ2-5; D possibly corresponds to TRBD2 (6 bases). The tail of the sequence fits TRBJ2-7 better, so the J call may be wrong. This CDR3 is built from 13 residues. Germline CDR1 reads SEHNR; CDR2 reads FQNEAQ (reference sequence). The CDR3 loop is CASSSDWGDEQYF. The CDR3 nucleotides read TGTGCCAGCAGCTCCGATTGGGGGGACGAGCAGTACTTC.

This rearrangement joins TRBV3-1 to TRBJ2-3, with D maybe TRBD2 (6 bases). This CDR3 spans 22 amino acids. CDR1 is LGHDT, CDR2 YNNKEL, per germline (reference sequence). The ends were cut back, 4 bases at V and 8 bases at J, with 40 bases in the middle. The CDR3 region has the DNA TGTGCCAGCAGCCGAGTGCTCTCGGGGGTCGGGAGTACGGGAACAGTTCTCGGTACGCAGTATTTT. Protein product: CASSRVLSGVGSTGTVLGTQYF.

A few counts support this clonotype. The rearrangement joins TRBV4-3 to TRBJ2-1, with D possibly being TRBD1 (6 bases). CDR1 is LGHNA and CDR2 is YSLEER in the germline V gene. The CDR3 length is 15 residues. V was cut by 1 base and J by 3 bases, with 10 bases left in between. The CDR3 DNA sequence: TGCGCCAGCAGCCAAGGGATGGACAGCTACAATGAGCAGTTCTTC. Residues: CASSQGMDSYNEQFF.

CDR3 amino acids: CASSQPGAQHTF. CDR3 nucleotide sequence: TGTGCCAGCAGCCAACCGGGAGCACAACACACCTTC. The chain employs TRBV14 and TRBJ1-2; D is ambiguous. V was pared by 2 bases and J by 12 bases, with 13 bases between. The germline V gene encodes CDR1 SGHDN and CDR2 FVKESK. There are 12 residues in the CDR3. The full variable domain, with the rest looked up from reference TRBV14 and TRBJ1-2, is EAGVTQFPSHSVIEKGQTVTLRCDPISGHDNLYWYRRVMGKEIKFLLHFVKESKQDESGMPNNRFLAERTGGTYSTLKVQPAELEDSGVYFCASSQPGAQHTFGSGTRLTVV.

This clonotype was recorded at least ten times. The chain has TRBV28 and TRBJ1-2; D is possibly TRBD1 (6 bases). Trimming removed 8 bases from V and 2 bases from J, with 6 bases in between. This CDR3 region has 11 residues. Germline-derived CDR1 and CDR2 are MDHEN and SYDVKM. The CDR3 region has the DNA TGTGCCAGCGGACAGAACTATGGCTACACCTTC. Translation: CASGQNYGYTF.

A single count supports this clonotype. V and J are TRBV3-1 and TRBJ2-4; D may correspond to TRBD1 or TRBD2 (5 bases each). CDR1 LGHDT and CDR2 YNNKEL come from the germline V gene (reference sequence). The V end was cut by 4 bases, the J end by 5 bases, with 18 bases between. This CDR3 comprises 16 residues. The CDR3 DNA is TGTGCCAGCAGCCGAAAAGCCGGGACCACCCAAAACATTCAGTACTTC. This encodes CASSRKAGTTQNIQYF.

The V call is TRBV15, the J call TRBJ2-3; 9 bases agree with TRBD2. CDR1 and CDR2 from the germline V gene are LNHNV and YYDKDF (reference sequence). CDR3 length: 17 residues. Trimming at V came to 2 bases and at J to 1 base, leaving 7 bases not matched to a gene. The chain's CDR3 is CATSRHRLAARTDTQYF. As DNA, the CDR3 is TGTGCCACCAGCAGACATAGACTAGCGGCCCGCACAGATACGCAGTATTTT.

This chain links TRBV6-6 with TRBJ2-5, with TRBD2 identical over 9 bases. Germline V gene data show CDR1 as MNHNY and CDR2 as SVGAGI (reference sequence). The CDR3 totals 17 residues. The junction had 17 bases not matched to a gene; V was cut back by 7 bases and J by 5 bases. CDR3 nucleotides: TGTGCCAGCACCCCAAGGGGGTTAGCGGGAGATCGGGAGACCCAGTACTTC. As protein: CASTPRGLAGDRETQYF.

The CDR3 here is CASSPGAPLPHSGANVLTF. The CDR3 region has the DNA TGTGCCAGCAGCCCAGGGGCCCCCCTTCCCCACTCTGGGGCCAACGTCCTGACTTTC. The chain links TRBV3-1 to TRBJ2-6; D perhaps matches TRBD1 (6 bases). Per germline, CDR1 LGHDT and CDR2 YNNKEL (reference sequence). The CDR3 spans 19 residues. Trimming left V 4 bases short and J 0 bases short, with 19 bases between. Complete variable domain (other parts from reference TRBV3-1 and TRBJ2-6): DTAVSQTPKYLVTQMGNDKSIKCEQNLGHDTMYWYKQDSKKFLKIMFSYNNKELIINETVPNRFSPKSPDKAHLNLHINSLELGDSAVYFCASSPGAPLPHSGANVLTFGAGSRLTVL.

The J gene is TRBJ2-5, the V gene TRBV20-1, with D perhaps matching TRBD2 (6 bases). The CDR3 has 12 amino acids. Deletions cut 4 bases from V and 11 bases from J, with 17 bases between. Germline lookup yields CDR1 DFQATT and CDR2 SNEGSKA (reference sequence). The DNA for the CDR3 is TGCAGTGCTAAAGCGGGCTTGAATGAGCAGTACTTC. Its translation: CSAKAGLNEQYF.

The rearrangement links TRBV4-2 to TRBJ2-5; the D gene is possibly TRBD1 (6 bases). Deletions cut 3 bases from V and 5 bases from J, with 19 bases between. The germline V gene has CDR1 LGHNA and CDR2 YNFKEQ. The CDR3 covers 16 residues. In DNA, the CDR3 is TGTGCCAGCAGCCATTTACAGGGTTTTGTTCCGGAGACCCAGTACTTC. Translating gives CASSHLQGFVPETQYF.

This clonotype was detected only once. V gene TRBV7-2 combines with J gene TRBJ2-2; D is uncertain. V dropped 5 bases and J dropped 1 base, with 11 bases sitting between them. The germline gives CDR1 SGHTA, CDR2 FQGNSA. The CDR3 is 15 amino acids. The CDR3 region has the DNA TGTGCCAGCAGCCGGGTTGCTTTGAACACCGGGGAGCTGTTTTTT. Its translation is CASSRVALNTGELFF.

This chain joins TRBV10-3 and TRBJ1-4; D unresolved. Per germline, CDR1 ENHRY and CDR2 SYGVKD. This CDR3 is 14 amino acids long. The V end was cut by 10 bases, the J end by 2 bases, with 14 bases between. The DNA of the CDR3 is TGTGCCACCACCGAAGGGTGGACTAATGAAAAACTGTTTTTT. Translating gives CATTEGWTNEKLFF.

This clonotype appeared a single time. The rearrangement uses TRBV5-1 and TRBJ1-1; 7 positions match TRBD1. The germline V gene has CDR1 SGHRS and CDR2 YFSETQ. This CDR3 has 15 residues. The V and J ends lost 4 bases and 0 bases, in that order; junction bases with no gene match: 6. The DNA of the CDR3 is TGCGCCAGCAGCGGGAACAGGGGTGTGAACACTGAAGCTTTCTTT. It codes for CASSGNRGVNTEAFF. Full variable domain (outside the CDR3, taken from reference TRBV5-1 and TRBJ1-1): KAGVTQTPRYLIKTRGQQVTLSCSPISGHRSVSWYQQTPGQGLQFLFEYFSETQRNKGNFPGRFSGRQFSNSRSEMNVSTLELGDSALYLCASSGNRGVNTEAFFGQGTRLTVV.

This clonotype was seen a handful of times. The chain carries TRBV19 and TRBJ2-3; D call uncertain. CDR1 LNHDA and CDR2 SQIVND come from the germline V gene (reference sequence). There are 15 residues in the CDR3. The V gene lost 6 bases and the J gene lost 4 bases, with 17 bases spanning the gap. DNA of the CDR3: TGTGCCAGTAGGACATCAGCAAATTTAGCAGATACGCAGTATTTT. This encodes CASRTSANLADTQYF.

This rearrangement joins TRBV13 to TRBJ1-1; D is ambiguous. Trimming took off 5 bases at V and 0 bases at J, with 7 bases between the two ends. The CDR3 length is 13 residues. Germline CDR1 reads PRHDT; CDR2 reads FYEKMQ (reference sequence). The CDR3 spells CASSPYLNTEAFF. In DNA form, the CDR3 reads TGTGCCAGCAGCCCATACTTGAACACTGAAGCTTTCTTT.

The chain carries TRBV11-1 and TRBJ1-1, with TRBD1 identical over 9 bases. CDR3 length equals 12 residues. Germline CDR1 is SGHAT and CDR2 is FQDESV (reference sequence). V dropped 4 bases and J dropped 11; count of bases not matched to a gene: 5. The CDR3 DNA sequence: TGTGCCAGCAGCTACGGGACAGGGCATGCTTTCTTT. It is translated as CASSYGTGHAFF.

The chain is built from TRBV4-3 and TRBJ2-1; 10 bases line up with TRBD1. The CDR3 extends over 16 amino acids. V lost 6 bases and J lost 9; bases outside the gene matches: 14. The germline V gene has CDR1 LGHNA and CDR2 YSLEER. For the CDR3, the DNA is TGCGCCAGCAGTCGACATCCGGGACAGGGGTTTGGTGAGCAGTTCTTC. Its translation: CASSRHPGQGFGEQFF.

The genes are TRBV7-8 and TRBJ2-1; the D gene is possibly TRBD1 (6 bases). CDR3 length: 17 residues. Trimming removed 0 bases at V and 1 base at J, with 13 bases between. CDR1 is SGHVS, CDR2 FQNEAQ, per germline. CDR3 coding DNA: TGTGCCAGCAGCTTAGCAAGTACAGGGCGTTCCTACAATGAGCAGTTCTTC. This codes for CASSLASTGRSYNEQFF.

The rearrangement joins TRBV7-2 to TRBJ2-3, with 9 bases identical to TRBD2. This CDR3 has 17 amino acids. V lost 1 base to trimming and J lost 2 bases; unmatched junction nucleotides: 7. Germline V gives CDR1 SGHTA, CDR2 FQGNSA. The CDR3 DNA sequence: TGTGCCAGCAGCTTAGTGGGTTTGGGACTAGCCACAGATACGCAGTATTTT. The encoded protein is CASSLVGLGLATDTQYF.

V is TRBV20-1 and J is TRBJ2-7; tentative D call: TRBD2 (7 bases). V lost 6 bases to trimming and J lost 2 bases, with 20 bases between them. Germline V gene data show CDR1 as DFQATT and CDR2 as SNEGSKA (reference sequence). The CDR3 totals 15 residues. Here the CDR3 DNA reads TGCAGTGCCCTCTCGGGGGGCGGGAGTGCCTACGAGCAGTACTTC. Translation: CSALSGGGSAYEQYF.

This clonotype has only one observation. CDR3 sequence reads: CSAKGLAGGKEQFF. The CDR3 bases are TGCAGTGCTAAAGGACTAGCGGGGGGGAAGGAGCAGTTCTTC. The chain combines TRBV20-1 with TRBJ2-1, with 15 bases matching TRBD2. The CDR3 is made up of 14 amino acids. Looked up from germline, CDR1 is DFQATT and CDR2 is SNEGSKA (reference sequence). V was clipped by 4 bases and J by 10 bases; unmatched bases: 5.